The present entry profiles one T cell receptor (beta chain) with its context. Its antigen remains unidentified. Expressed TCRB transcripts were sequenced, since all the RNA that had been isolated was reverse transcribed. TCRdb's copy holds only in-frame clones and misses some; the assay was immunoSEQ multiplex PCR. This sample yields around 400,000 clones, of which over 10% are seen a single time; around 0.02% belongs to the top ten. This record belongs to a study of beta chain features in type 1 diabetes. Study observations and caveats: Patients showed naive, central memory and Treg TCRB repertoires that appeared more similar than those of healthy donors.

This clonotype originated in a man in his late teens or twenties in good health. The sequenced sample was naive CD4+ T cells from blood.

CDR3 residues: CASSGTGGTNEKLFF. The CDR3 DNA is TGTGCCAGTAGCGGGACAGGGGGCACTAATGAAAAACTGTTTTTT. The genes are TRBV19 and TRBJ1-4; TRBD1 aligns across 12 bases. The CDR3 spans 15 residues. Germline V gives CDR1 LNHDA, CDR2 SQIVND (reference sequence). The trim removed 6 bases at V and 2 bases at J, leaving 1 base unmatched.